The clone carrying this T cell receptor (beta chain) has a handful of counts. This specimen comes from a study of control samples from healthy donors and cancer patients. This CDR3 has 15 residues. V was pared by 5 bases and J by 2 bases, with 4 bases of the junction left unmatched. Germline V gives CDR1 MNHEY, CDR2 SVGAGI. Data came from immunoSEQ multiplex PCR; TCRdb stores just in-frame clones and leaves some out. The sample contains around 110,000 clones, more than 75% of which appear only once. The receptor's source is a woman aged 65 to 85 in good health. Sequencing used blood. The chain recombines TRBV6-5 with TRBJ1-3, with 9 bases lining up with TRBD1. CDR3 sequence reads: CASSPGTGTGNTIYF. CDR3 bases: TGTGCCAGCAGTCCCGGGACAGGGACTGGAAACACCATATATTTT.